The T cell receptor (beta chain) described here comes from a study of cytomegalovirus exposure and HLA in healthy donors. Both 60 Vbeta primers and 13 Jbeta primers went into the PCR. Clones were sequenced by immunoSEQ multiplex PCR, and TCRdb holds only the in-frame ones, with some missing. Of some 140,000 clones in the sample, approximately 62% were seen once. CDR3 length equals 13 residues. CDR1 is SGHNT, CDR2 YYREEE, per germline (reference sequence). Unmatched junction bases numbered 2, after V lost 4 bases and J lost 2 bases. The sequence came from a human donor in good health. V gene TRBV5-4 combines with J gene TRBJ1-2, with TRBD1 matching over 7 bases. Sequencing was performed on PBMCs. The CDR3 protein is CASSRDSNYGYTF. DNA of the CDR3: TGTGCCAGCAGCAGGGACAGCAACTATGGCTACACCTTC. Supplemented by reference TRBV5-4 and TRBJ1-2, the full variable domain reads ETGVTQSPTHLIKTRGQQVTLRCSSQSGHNTVSWYQQALGQGPQFIFQYYREEENGRGNFPPRFSGLQFPNYSSELNVNALELDDSALYLCASSRDSNYGYTFGSGTRLTVV.